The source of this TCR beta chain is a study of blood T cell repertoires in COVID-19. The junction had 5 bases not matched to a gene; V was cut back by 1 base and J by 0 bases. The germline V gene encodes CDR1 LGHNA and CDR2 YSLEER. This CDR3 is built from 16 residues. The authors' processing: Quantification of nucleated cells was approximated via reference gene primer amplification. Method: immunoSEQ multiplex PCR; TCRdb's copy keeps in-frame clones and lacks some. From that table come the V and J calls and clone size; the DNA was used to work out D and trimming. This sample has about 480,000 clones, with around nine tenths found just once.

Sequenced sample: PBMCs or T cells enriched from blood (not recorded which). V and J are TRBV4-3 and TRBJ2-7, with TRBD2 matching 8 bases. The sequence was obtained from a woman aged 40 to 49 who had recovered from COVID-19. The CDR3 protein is CASSQGLASSSYEQYF. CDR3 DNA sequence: TGCGCCAGCAGCCAAGGACTAGCGTCTAGCTCCTACGAGCAGTACTTC.